The clone carrying this TCR beta chain occurred many times. Its antigen is as yet unknown. This entry is derived from a study of T cells in Graves' hyperthyroidism and ophthalmopathy. Looking at the study overall: Peripheral blood was acquired at first diagnosis, ahead of any therapy whatsoever. Overall study findings and caveats: Ophthalmopathy was distinguished from stable hyperthyroidism by 13 V-J signatures.

The CDR3 runs to 13 residues. The V end lost 3 bases, the J end lost 4 bases, and 12 bases lay between the germline ends. Germline CDR1 reads DFQATT; CDR2 reads SNEGSKA (reference sequence). RNA transcripts served as the template for amplifying TCR beta CDR3 regions. The TCR CDR3 was amplified in a first-round RT-PCR using the HTBI primer set. TCRdb called the multiplex PCR reads again in MiXCR, with one record for every CDR3 protein. Of about 260,000 distinct CDR3 sequences listed, around 15% were seen once; the top ten hold about 30%. Exclusion of patients followed from uncontrolled infection, other autoimmune disease, pregnancy or lactation. Fresh peripheral blood, approximately 10 ml, was the source of the PBMCs.

The sequence came from a woman aged 18-30 years with Graves' ophthalmopathy. Sequencing input: blood. The chain carries TRBV20-1 and TRBJ1-2; tentatively, D is TRBD1 (5 bases). The CDR3 here is CSARAGHLYGYTF. CDR3 nucleotide sequence: TGCAGTGCTAGGGCCGGACACCTCTATGGCTACACCTTC.